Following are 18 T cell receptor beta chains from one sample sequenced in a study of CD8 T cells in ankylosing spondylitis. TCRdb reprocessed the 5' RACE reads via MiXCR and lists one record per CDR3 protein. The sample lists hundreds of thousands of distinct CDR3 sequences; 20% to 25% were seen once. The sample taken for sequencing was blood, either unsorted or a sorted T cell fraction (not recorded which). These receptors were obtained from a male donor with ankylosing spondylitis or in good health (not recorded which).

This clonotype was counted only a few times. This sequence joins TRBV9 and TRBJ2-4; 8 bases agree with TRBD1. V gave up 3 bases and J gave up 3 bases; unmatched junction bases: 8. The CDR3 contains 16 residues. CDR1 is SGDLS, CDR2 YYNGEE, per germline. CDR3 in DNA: TGTGCCAGCAGCGAGCCCAGCACAGGGGGCAAAAACATTCAGTACTTC. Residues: CASSEPSTGGKNIQYF.

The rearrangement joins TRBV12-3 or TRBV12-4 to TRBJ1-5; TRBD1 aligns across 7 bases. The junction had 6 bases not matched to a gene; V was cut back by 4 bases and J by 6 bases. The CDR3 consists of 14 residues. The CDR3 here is CASSSQGGVQPQHF. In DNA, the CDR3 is TGTGCCAGCAGTTCCCAGGGGGGAGTTCAGCCCCAGCATTTT.

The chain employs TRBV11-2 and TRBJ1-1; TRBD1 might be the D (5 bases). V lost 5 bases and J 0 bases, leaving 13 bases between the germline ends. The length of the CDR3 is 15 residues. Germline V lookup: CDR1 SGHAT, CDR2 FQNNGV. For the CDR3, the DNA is TGTGCCAGCAGCCTAAGCGAGGGGCTGAACACTGAAGCTTTCTTT. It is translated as CASSLSEGLNTEAFF.

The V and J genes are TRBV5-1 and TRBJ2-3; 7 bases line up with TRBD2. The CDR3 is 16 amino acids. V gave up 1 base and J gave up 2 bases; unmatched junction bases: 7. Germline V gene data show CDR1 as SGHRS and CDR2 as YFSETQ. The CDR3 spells CASSLSAGEVTDTQYF. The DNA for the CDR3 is TGCGCCAGCAGCTTGTCGGCGGGGGAGGTCACAGATACGCAGTATTTT.

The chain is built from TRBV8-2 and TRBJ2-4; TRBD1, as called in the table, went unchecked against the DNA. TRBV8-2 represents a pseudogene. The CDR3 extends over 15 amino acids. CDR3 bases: TGTGCCAGCAGCCCTGGGGATCGCTGCAAAAACATTCAGTACTTC. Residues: CASSPGDRCKNIQYF.

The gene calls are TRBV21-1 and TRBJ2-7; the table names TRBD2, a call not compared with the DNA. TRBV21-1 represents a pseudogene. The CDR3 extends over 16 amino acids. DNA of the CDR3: TGTGCCAGCAGCAAGAGTGGGTGGGCCCGCTCCTACGAGCAGTACTTC. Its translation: CASSKSGWARSYEQYF.

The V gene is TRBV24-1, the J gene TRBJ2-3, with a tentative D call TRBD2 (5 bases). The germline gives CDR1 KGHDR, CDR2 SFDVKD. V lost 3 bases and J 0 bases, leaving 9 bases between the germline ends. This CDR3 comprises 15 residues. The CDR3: CATSDRGRSTDTQYF. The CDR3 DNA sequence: TGTGCCACCAGTGATAGAGGGAGAAGCACAGATACGCAGTATTTT.

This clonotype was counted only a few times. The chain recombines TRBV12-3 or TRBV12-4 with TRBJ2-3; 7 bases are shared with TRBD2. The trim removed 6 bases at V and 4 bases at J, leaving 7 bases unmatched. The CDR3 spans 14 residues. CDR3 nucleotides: TGTGCCAGCAGCGCCCGCGGGGGAGCAGATACGCAGTATTTT. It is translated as CASSARGGADTQYF.

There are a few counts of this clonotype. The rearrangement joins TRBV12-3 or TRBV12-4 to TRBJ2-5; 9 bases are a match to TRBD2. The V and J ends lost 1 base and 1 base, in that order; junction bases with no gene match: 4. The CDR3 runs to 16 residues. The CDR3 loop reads CASSLVLAGLQETQYF. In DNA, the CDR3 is TGTGCCAGCAGTTTAGTCCTAGCGGGGCTCCAAGAGACCCAGTACTTC.

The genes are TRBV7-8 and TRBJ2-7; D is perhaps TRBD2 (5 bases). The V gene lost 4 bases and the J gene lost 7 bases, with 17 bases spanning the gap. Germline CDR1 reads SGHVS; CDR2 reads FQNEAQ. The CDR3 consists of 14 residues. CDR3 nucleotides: TGTGCCAGCAGCTCCCTTGACCGAACGGGGGAGCAGTACTTC. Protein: CASSSLDRTGEQYF.

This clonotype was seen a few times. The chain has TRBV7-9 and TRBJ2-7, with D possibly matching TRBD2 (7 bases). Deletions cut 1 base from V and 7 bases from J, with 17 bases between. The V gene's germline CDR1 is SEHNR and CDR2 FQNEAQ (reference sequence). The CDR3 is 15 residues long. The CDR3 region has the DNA TGTGCCAGCAGCTTAGGAGGGGGGGTTCCCGGTGAGCAGTACTTC. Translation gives CASSLGGGVPGEQYF.

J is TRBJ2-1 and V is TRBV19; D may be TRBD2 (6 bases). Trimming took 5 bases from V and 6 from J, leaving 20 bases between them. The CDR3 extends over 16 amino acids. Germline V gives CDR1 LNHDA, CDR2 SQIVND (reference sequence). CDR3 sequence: CASSPLGPGEINEQFF. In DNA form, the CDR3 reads TGTGCCAGTAGTCCCCTTGGGCCGGGGGAGATCAATGAGCAGTTCTTC.

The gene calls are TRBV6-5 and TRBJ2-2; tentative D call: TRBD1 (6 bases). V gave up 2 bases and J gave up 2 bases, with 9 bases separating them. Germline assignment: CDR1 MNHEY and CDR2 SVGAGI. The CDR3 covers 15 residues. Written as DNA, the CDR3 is TGTGCCAGCAGTTACACAGGGCCAAACACCGGGGAGCTGTTTTTT. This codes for CASSYTGPNTGELFF.

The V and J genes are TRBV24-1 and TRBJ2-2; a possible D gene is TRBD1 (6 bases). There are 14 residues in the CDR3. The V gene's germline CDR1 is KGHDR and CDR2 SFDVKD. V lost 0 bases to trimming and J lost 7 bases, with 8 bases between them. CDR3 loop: CATSDLGGGGELFF. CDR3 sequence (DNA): TGTGCCACCAGTGATTTGGGGGGCGGCGGGGAGCTGTTTTTT.

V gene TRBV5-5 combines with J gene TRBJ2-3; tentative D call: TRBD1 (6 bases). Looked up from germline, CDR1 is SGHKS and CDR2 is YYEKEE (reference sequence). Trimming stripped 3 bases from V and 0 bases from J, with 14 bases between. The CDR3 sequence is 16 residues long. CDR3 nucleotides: TGTGCCAGCAGCTCCACCGGGACACCGAGCACAGATACGCAGTATTTT. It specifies CASSSTGTPSTDTQYF. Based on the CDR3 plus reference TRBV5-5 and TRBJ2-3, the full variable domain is DAGVTQSPTHLIKTRGQQVTLRCSPISGHKSVSWYQQVLGQGPQFIFQYYEKEERGRGNFPDRFSARQFPNYSSELNVNALLLGDSALYLCASSSTGTPSTDTQYFGPGTRLTVL.

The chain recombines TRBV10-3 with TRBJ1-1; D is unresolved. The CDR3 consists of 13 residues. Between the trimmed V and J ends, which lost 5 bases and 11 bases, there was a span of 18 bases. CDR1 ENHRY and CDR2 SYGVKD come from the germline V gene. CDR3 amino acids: CAISPRPRDRAFF. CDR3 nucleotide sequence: TGTGCCATCAGTCCTCGGCCGCGGGATAGGGCTTTCTTT.

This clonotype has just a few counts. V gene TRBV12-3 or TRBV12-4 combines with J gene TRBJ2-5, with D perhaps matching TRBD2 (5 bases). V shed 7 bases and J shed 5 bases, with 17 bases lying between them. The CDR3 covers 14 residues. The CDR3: CASNPAGGWETQYF. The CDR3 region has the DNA TGTGCCAGCAATCCCGCAGGAGGATGGGAGACCCAGTACTTC.

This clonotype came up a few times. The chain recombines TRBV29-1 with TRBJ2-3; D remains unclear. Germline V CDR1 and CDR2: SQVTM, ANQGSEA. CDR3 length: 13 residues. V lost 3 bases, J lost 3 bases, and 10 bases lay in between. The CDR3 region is CSVEFLGTDTQYF. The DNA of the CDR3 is TGCAGCGTTGAGTTTCTGGGGACAGATACGCAGTATTTT.